The 10 T cell receptor beta chains given below trace back to one sample, sequenced in a study of blood T cell repertoires in COVID-19. The method was immunoSEQ multiplex PCR; TCRdb's version includes in-frame clones alone and lacks a portion of them. The sample shows about 23,000 clones, just over 85% of them seen only once. The sequenced sample consisted of peripheral blood. These receptors came from a woman older than 75 with active or convalescent COVID-19.

The rearrangement joins TRBV11-2 to TRBJ1-6; 7 nucleotides match TRBD1. The CDR3 runs 14 residues. After removal of 6 bases from V and 7 bases from J, the junction contained 6 bases not matched to a gene. Germline CDR1 is SGHAT and CDR2 is FQNNGV. This CDR3 reads CASRYTGVNSPLHF. The CDR3 region has the DNA TGTGCCAGCAGATATACAGGGGTCAATTCACCCCTCCACTTT.

V usage is TRBV9 and J usage is TRBJ2-3; weak D call: TRBD1 (5 bases). V lost 0 bases and J 3 bases, leaving 8 bases between the germline ends. The CDR3 spans 14 residues. Germline V gene data show CDR1 as SGDLS and CDR2 as YYNGEE. In DNA, the CDR3 is TGTGCCAGCAGCGTAGGCCCAGGGACAGATACGCAGTATTTT. The encoded protein is CASSVGPGTDTQYF.

This chain connects TRBV7-2 to TRBJ2-6; TRBD1 might be the D (5 bases). The CDR3 contains 16 residues. Trimming took 1 base from V and 3 from J, leaving 10 bases between them. Germline CDR1 and CDR2: SGHTA and FQGNSA. The CDR3 here is CASSLVGAFGANVLTF. The CDR3 DNA reads as TGTGCCAGCAGCTTAGTTGGGGCCTTTGGGGCCAACGTCCTGACTTTC. The full variable domain, in which reference TRBV7-2 and TRBJ2-6 provide the parts outside the CDR3, is GAGVSQSPSNKVTEKGKDVELRCDPISGHTALYWYRQSLGQGLEFLIYFQGNSAPDKSGLPSDRFSAERTGGSVSTLTIQRTQQEDSAVYLCASSLVGAFGANVLTFGAGSRLTVL.

J is TRBJ1-2 and V is TRBV4-1; D ambiguous. Trimming removed 4 bases at V and 1 base at J, with 13 bases between. This CDR3 is built from 15 residues. Per the germline V gene, CDR1 is MGHRA and CDR2 is YSYEKL. The chain's CDR3 is CASSPSGGINYGYTF. Written as DNA, the CDR3 is TGCGCCAGCAGCCCTAGTGGCGGGATTAACTATGGCTACACCTTC.

This chain links TRBV5-1 with TRBJ2-6; no clear D gene. This CDR3 is built from 15 residues. V lost 4 bases and J lost 0, with 8 bases in between. Germline-derived CDR1 and CDR2 are SGHRS and YFSETQ. The CDR3 sequence: CASSPRNSGANVLTF. The CDR3 DNA reads TGCGCCAGCAGCCCGAGGAACTCTGGGGCCAACGTCCTGACTTTC.

V usage is TRBV7-2 and J usage is TRBJ2-2, with 9 nucleotides matching TRBD2. With V trimmed by 5 bases and J by 3 bases, 4 bases remained unmatched. There are 15 residues in the CDR3. Germline V CDR1 and CDR2: SGHTA, FQGNSA. The CDR3 bases are TGTGCCAGCAGCCCCGGGACTAGCCACACCGGGGAGCTGTTTTTT. Its protein product is CASSPGTSHTGELFF.

This chain links TRBV18 with TRBJ1-4; possibly TRBD1 for D (5 bases). CDR1 KGHSH and CDR2 LQKENI come from the germline V gene. V was trimmed by 3 bases and J by 0 bases, leaving 11 bases between them. This CDR3 region has 16 residues. The CDR3 bases are TGTGCCAGCTCACCGTACTTAGGGGCAACTAATGAAAAACTGTTTTTT. Its protein is CASSPYLGATNEKLFF.

The chain employs TRBV12-5 and TRBJ2-1; the D gene is possibly TRBD2 (5 bases). The germline V gene has CDR1 LGHNT and CDR2 FRNRAP. Trimming shortened V by 0 bases and J by 0 bases, and 12 bases separated the two germline ends. The length of the CDR3 is 17 residues. CDR3 residues: CASGLVSGNPSYNEQFF. DNA of the CDR3: TGTGCTAGTGGTTTGGTATCCGGGAACCCCTCCTACAATGAGCAGTTCTTC.

This chain joins TRBV7-2 and TRBJ2-5; weak D call: TRBD2 (5 bases). Germline V gene data show CDR1 as SGHTA and CDR2 as FQGNSA. The CDR3 sequence is 17 residues long. V was clipped by 5 bases and J by 4 bases, with 23 bases between them. In DNA form, the CDR3 reads TGTGCCAGCAGCCTAGGCAAAGCGGCACTTAGGGTAGAGACCCAGTACTTC. Its protein product is CASSLGKAALRVETQYF.

The rearrangement joins TRBV29-1 to TRBJ2-1; tentative D call: TRBD2 (6 bases). This CDR3 region has 17 residues. The V end was cut by 3 bases, the J end by 3 bases, with 21 bases between. Germline-derived CDR1 and CDR2 are SQVTM and ANQGSEA. CDR3 in amino acids: CSVETMEGKRRYNEQFF. CDR3 coding DNA: TGCAGCGTTGAGACAATGGAGGGGAAAAGGCGCTACAATGAGCAGTTCTTC.